These T cell receptor beta chains were read from a single sample in a study of technical replicates of blood from four donors. The assay was immunoSEQ multiplex PCR, and TCRdb's table has in-frame clones only and misses some. The table records about 88,000 clones, about nine tenths of them present only once. The specimen sequenced was T cells isolated from PBMCs. These receptors all come from a human donor in good health. Each CDR3 is given with its conserved first and last residue. The order of the fields is D gene, J gene, clone size, V gene, CDR3 protein, CDR3 DNA. A D gene is named only where the DNA matches it firmly. Size is omitted from some rows. Given values are once, few, many or a class for expanded clones.

>TRBD1|TRBJ2-1|.|TRBV5-6
CASSLWDRAYNEQFF
TGTGCCAGCAGCTTGTGGGACAGGGCTTACAATGAGCAGTTCTTC
>TRBD1|TRBJ1-1|.|TRBV4-1
CASSLYTGTGGGPSVAFF
TGCGCCAGCAGCCTCTATACCGGGACAGGGGGTGGCCCCTCAGTGGCTTTCTTT
>.|TRBJ2-1|.|TRBV29-1
CSVEDILQGAYNEQFF
TGCAGCGTTGAAGACATTTTACAGGGCGCCTACAATGAGCAGTTCTTC
>.|TRBJ1-1|few|TRBV9
CASSPPRGTEAFF
TGTGCCAGCAGCCCTCCCCGGGGGACTGAAGCTTTCTTT
>.|TRBJ1-2|.|TRBV23-1
CASSRKGRNGYTF
TGCGCCAGCAGTCGTAAGGGGAGGAATGGCTACACCTTC
>TRBD1|TRBJ1-2|.|TRBV5-1
CASSSQGADGYTF
TGCGCCAGCAGCTCTCAGGGGGCTGATGGCTACACCTTC
>.|TRBJ1-1|.|TRBV6-6
CASSWDFTGVGFF
TGTGCCAGCAGTTGGGACTTCACCGGGGTGGGTTTCTTT
>.|TRBJ2-3|once|TRBV28
CASRNAHSRTDTQYF
TGTGCCAGCAGAAATGCCCACAGCCGCACAGATACGCAGTATTTT
>TRBD1|TRBJ1-1|once|TRBV5-1
CASSYRDRPPEAFF
TGCGCCAGCAGCTACCGGGACAGGCCCCCCGAAGCTTTCTTT
>TRBD2|TRBJ2-7|.|TRBV7-6
CASSLEASGSGGVYEQYF
TGTGCCAGCAGCTTAGAGGCTAGCGGGAGTGGTGGGGTCTACGAGCAGTACTTC
>TRBD1|TRBJ1-1|.|TRBV4-1
CASRTLGQGATEAFF
TGCGCCAGCCGGACCTTAGGACAGGGGGCAACTGAAGCTTTCTTT
>TRBD1|TRBJ1-6|.|TRBV30
CASSGGHNSPLHF
TGTGCCAGCTCAGGGGGACATAATTCACCCCTCCACTTT
>.|TRBJ1-5|once|TRBV23-1
CALLRGPQHF
TGCGCCCTCCTTCGGGGGCCCCAGCATTTT
>.|TRBJ1-5|.|TRBV28
CASTPSGAGNQPQHF
TGTGCCAGCACACCATCTGGGGCAGGCAATCAGCCCCAGCATTTT
>TRBD1|TRBJ2-7|.|TRBV6-5
CASRQGAGEQYF
TGTGCCAGCAGGCAGGGGGCGGGTGAGCAGTACTTC
>.|TRBJ1-3|.|TRBV7-9
CASSAPGRRGNTIYF
TGTGCCAGCAGCGCCCCCGGCAGGCGCGGAAACACCATATATTTT
>.|TRBJ2-7|.|TRBV6-6
CASSRLTRTTGYEQYF
TGTGCCAGCAGCCGACTTACACGGACCACAGGGTACGAGCAGTACTTC
>.|TRBJ1-1|.|TRBV28
CASSLSRNTEAFF
TGTGCCAGCAGTTTATCCAGGAACACTGAAGCTTTCTTT
>.|TRBJ1-4|.|TRBV4-1
CASSQGDRNNEKLFF
TGCGCCAGCAGCCAAGGTGACAGGAATAATGAAAAACTGTTTTTT
>TRBD1|TRBJ2-2|once|TRBV7-9
CASIRGQGVRTGELFF
TGTGCCAGCATCCGAGGACAGGGGGTGAGAACCGGGGAGCTGTTTTTT
>.|TRBJ2-1|.|TRBV19
CASMVLGGYNEQFF
TGTGCCAGTATGGTCCTGGGGGGCTACAATGAGCAGTTCTTC
>TRBD1|TRBJ2-2|.|TRBV25-1
CASVPGQGGSGELFF
TGTGCCAGCGTACCGGGACAGGGAGGTTCCGGGGAGCTGTTTTTT
>.|TRBJ1-4|once|TRBV7-6
CASSANTGMGYEKLFF
TGTGCCAGCAGCGCGAATACAGGGATGGGTTATGAAAAACTGTTTTTT
>TRBD1|TRBJ1-2|.|TRBV4-1
CASSGQGAYGYTF
TGCGCCAGCAGCGGTCAGGGGGCGTATGGCTACACCTTC
>.|TRBJ2-6|few|TRBV7-7
CASSRGASSGANVLTF
TGTGCCAGCAGCAGGGGCGCAAGCTCTGGGGCCAACGTCCTGACTTTC
>.|TRBJ1-6|.|TRBV30
CAWSVTNNSPLHF
TGTGCCTGGAGTGTAACTAATAATTCACCCCTCCACTTT
>TRBD2|TRBJ2-7|.|TRBV7-8
CASSARLAGDNEQYF
TGTGCCAGCAGCGCTCGACTAGCGGGAGATAACGAGCAGTACTTC
>.|TRBJ1-1|.|TRBV13
CASSPIWISGTEAFF
TGTGCCAGCAGCCCCATATGGATCTCGGGCACTGAAGCTTTCTTT
>TRBD2|TRBJ2-2|.|TRBV5-1
CASSLGSGGNTGELFF
TGCGCCAGCAGCCTAGGGAGCGGGGGGAACACCGGGGAGCTGTTTTTT
>.|TRBJ2-5|once|TRBV4-1
CASSQTYRGQETQYF
TGCGCCAGCAGCCAAACCTATCGGGGCCAAGAGACCCAGTACTTC
>.|TRBJ2-5|.|TRBV4-1
CASSGGVQTQYF
TGCGCCAGCAGCGGAGGGGTGCAGACCCAGTACTTC
>.|TRBJ1-1|.|TRBV4-1
CASSQRGGLRNTEAFF
TGCGCCAGCAGCCAACGGGGAGGCCTGAGGAACACTGAAGCTTTCTTT
>.|TRBJ1-2|.|TRBV6-1
CASSETDNYGYTF
TGTGCCAGCAGTGAAACAGATAACTATGGCTACACCTTC
>TRBD2|TRBJ2-7|.|TRBV28
CASTYSGRAYEQYF
TGTGCCAGCACCTATAGCGGGAGGGCCTACGAGCAGTACTTC
>TRBD1|TRBJ1-1|few|TRBV11-3
CASSSDRGWTEAFF
TGTGCCAGCAGCTCCGACAGGGGTTGGACTGAAGCTTTCTTT
>TRBD2|TRBJ2-3|.|TRBV18
CASSPRELAARTDTQYF
TGTGCCAGCTCACCACGGGAACTAGCGGCCCGCACAGATACGCAGTATTTT
>TRBD2|TRBJ2-3|.|TRBV5-1
CASSLRLAGGRDTQYF
TGCGCCAGCAGCCTGCGACTAGCGGGGGGGAGGGATACGCAGTATTTT
>TRBD1|TRBJ2-2|.|TRBV29-1
CSGKGTGDLYGELFF
TGCAGCGGGAAGGGGACAGGGGATCTTTACGGGGAGCTGTTTTTT
>.|TRBJ2-2|.|TRBV6-5
CASAPRTEDTGELFF
TGTGCCAGCGCTCCCCGGACAGAGGACACCGGGGAGCTGTTTTTT
>TRBD2|TRBJ2-2|.|TRBV4-1
CASSHGLAGYTGELFF
TGCGCCAGCAGCCACGGACTAGCGGGGTACACCGGGGAGCTGTTTTTT
>TRBD2|TRBJ2-5|.|TRBV7-9
CASSPRTSDGSIRKETQYF
TGTGCCAGCAGCCCCCGGACTAGCGACGGTTCGATAAGGAAAGAGACCCAGTACTTC
>TRBD1|TRBJ1-2|.|TRBV19
CASSTGTGQYYGYTF
TGTGCCAGTAGTACCGGGACAGGCCAATACTATGGCTACACCTTC
>TRBD1|TRBJ1-3|.|TRBV7-8
CASSYTTGGGNTIYF
TGTGCCAGCAGCTACACGACAGGGGGCGGTAACACCATATATTTT
>TRBD2|TRBJ2-3|.|TRBV4-2
CASSQVGHRSREEITDTQYF
TGTGCCAGCAGCCAAGTTGGGCATCGCTCGCGGGAGGAGATAACAGATACGCAGTATTTT
>TRBD1|TRBJ2-2|.|TRBV7-8
CASSSDRGANTGELFF
TGTGCCAGCAGTTCAGACAGGGGAGCGAACACCGGGGAGCTGTTTTTT
>TRBD1|TRBJ2-7|.|TRBV2
CASSAYLGTGLYEQYF
TGTGCCAGCAGTGCGTACCTTGGGACAGGGCTGTACGAGCAGTACTTC
>.|TRBJ2-1|.|TRBV5-4
CASSSPVEQFF
TGTGCCAGCAGCTCCCCGGTTGAGCAGTTCTTC
>.|TRBJ1-1|.|TRBV10-1
CASSLRRGEAFF
TGCGCCAGCAGTTTGAGAAGGGGTGAAGCTTTCTTT
>TRBD2|TRBJ2-1|once|TRBV7-6
CASSLMGRDNEQFF
TGTGCCAGCAGCTTAATGGGGAGGGACAATGAGCAGTTCTTC
>TRBD1|TRBJ1-1|.|TRBV5-4
CASSLGQGDDTEAFF
TGTGCCAGCAGCTTGGGGCAGGGGGACGACACTGAAGCTTTCTTT
>.|TRBJ1-5|.|TRBV18
CASSPPAGIGNQPQHF
TGTGCCAGCTCACCACCGGCGGGAATCGGCAATCAGCCCCAGCATTTT
>.|TRBJ2-7|.|TRBV19
CASRAGTPPYEQYF
TGTGCCAGTAGGGCCGGGACACCTCCCTACGAGCAGTACTTC
>.|TRBJ1-2|.|TRBV9
CASSTREGTFYGYTF
TGTGCCAGCAGCACTAGAGAGGGAACTTTCTATGGCTACACCTTC
>.|TRBJ1-5|.|TRBV2
CASSRQSSSQPQHF
TGTGCCAGCAGTAGACAGTCCTCAAGCCAGCCCCAGCATTTT
>.|TRBJ1-1|few|TRBV5-1
CASSLLGNTEAFF
TGCGCCAGCAGCTTGCTAGGGAACACTGAAGCTTTCTTT
>.|TRBJ1-5|.|TRBV28
CASSLGLKENQPQHF
TGTGCCAGCAGTTTGGGGCTCAAAGAGAATCAGCCCCAGCATTTT
>TRBD1|TRBJ2-3|.|TRBV5-1
CASSLAGQGADTQYF
TGCGCCAGCAGCTTAGCAGGACAGGGAGCAGATACGCAGTATTTT
>.|TRBJ2-7|.|TRBV6-5
CASSPGEGYEQYF
TGTGCCAGCAGCCCCGGAGAGGGCTACGAGCAGTACTTC
>.|TRBJ1-3|.|TRBV9
CASSVWPGENTIYF
TGTGCCAGCAGCGTTTGGCCCGGGGAAAACACCATATATTTT